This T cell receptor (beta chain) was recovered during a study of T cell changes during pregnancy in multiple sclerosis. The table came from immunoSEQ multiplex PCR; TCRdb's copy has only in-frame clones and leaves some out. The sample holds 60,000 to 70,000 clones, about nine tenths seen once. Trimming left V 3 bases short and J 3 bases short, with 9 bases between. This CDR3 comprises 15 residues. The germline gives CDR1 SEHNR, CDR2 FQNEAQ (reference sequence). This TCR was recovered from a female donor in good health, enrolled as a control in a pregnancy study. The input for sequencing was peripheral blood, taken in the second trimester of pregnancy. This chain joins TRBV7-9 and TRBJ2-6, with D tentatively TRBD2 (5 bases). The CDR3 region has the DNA TGTGCCAGCAGCTTGCTCGGGGTTGGGGCCAACGTCCTGACTTTC. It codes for CASSLLGVGANVLTF.